A single sample is the source of the 23 T cell receptor beta chains below, sequenced in a study of T cell responses to AZD1222 COVID-19 vaccine. TCRdb keeps only in-frame clones here, not all; method: immunoSEQ multiplex PCR. Of 100,000 to 150,000 clones listed, more than 75% were seen once; the top ten hold 3.5% to 4%. The sequences come from peripheral blood, collected 28 days after the second AZD1222 dose. The receptors shown here come from an adult who received the AZD1222 COVID-19 vaccine.

The gene calls are TRBV9 and TRBJ2-5, with 11 bases aligning to TRBD2. Germline V gene lookup returns CDR1 SGDLS and CDR2 YYNGEE. V was clipped by 2 bases and J by 3 bases; unmatched bases: 0. There are 14 residues in the CDR3. CDR3 DNA sequence: TGTGCCAGCAGCGTGGGACTAGCGGAAGAGACCCAGTACTTC. Translated, it gives CASSVGLAEETQYF.

The V call is TRBV5-4, the J call TRBJ2-1, with TRBD2 identical over 10 bases. Per the germline V gene, CDR1 is SGHNT and CDR2 is YYREEE (reference sequence). The trim removed 4 bases at V and 9 bases at J, leaving 7 bases unmatched. The CDR3 is 14 amino acids. CDR3 protein: CASSRGLAPSEQFF. The CDR3 DNA follows: TGTGCCAGCAGCCGGGGACTAGCGCCAAGTGAGCAGTTCTTC.

J is TRBJ2-1 and V is TRBV5-1; 7 bases are a match to TRBD2. The germline gives CDR1 SGHRS, CDR2 YFSETQ. This CDR3 comprises 15 residues. The trim removed 4 bases at V and 3 bases at J, leaving 7 bases unmatched. CDR3 bases: TGCGCCAGCAGCCGGACGGCTAGCGGCTACAATGAGCAGTTCTTC. Translated: CASSRTASGYNEQFF.

This clone was seen only once. The rearrangement joins TRBV2 to TRBJ1-6; 10 nucleotides match TRBD1. The V and J ends lost 4 bases and 10 bases, in that order; junction bases with no gene match: 7. The CDR3 has 15 amino acids. Germline V gene lookup returns CDR1 SNHLY and CDR2 FYNNEI. CDR3 in amino acids: CASSGQGAPGSPLHF. CDR3 DNA sequence: TGTGCCAGCAGTGGACAGGGGGCGCCGGGATCACCCCTCCACTTT.

The chain joins TRBV4-1 to TRBJ2-2, with 9 positions matching TRBD2. V trimming: 5 bases; J trimming: 6 bases; junction bases outside the gene matches: 7. The germline V gene encodes CDR1 MGHRA and CDR2 YSYEKL. The CDR3 spans 15 residues. CDR3 DNA: TGCGCCAGCAGCTCCCCCCGGACTAGCGCCGGGGAGCTGTTTTTT. It codes for CASSSPRTSAGELFF.

The V call is TRBV10-3, the J call TRBJ2-5; D tentatively fits TRBD1 or TRBD2 (5 bases each). Trimming stripped 3 bases from V and 5 bases from J, with 19 bases between. CDR1 and CDR2 (germline): ENHRY, SYGVKD. This CDR3 has 16 residues. The CDR3 region has the DNA TGTGCCATCAGTGATTTAGGGACGGATCCCTGGGAGACCCAGTACTTC. It specifies CAISDLGTDPWETQYF.

The gene calls are TRBV28 and TRBJ2-3; D is unclear. The CDR3 runs 11 residues. V was cut by 7 bases and J by 3 bases, with 5 bases left in between. Germline CDR1 MDHEN, CDR2 SYDVKM. CDR3 in DNA: TGTGCCAGCACCCGAACAGATACGCAGTATTTT. Residues: CASTRTDTQYF.

The rearrangement links TRBV10-2 to TRBJ1-5, with TRBD1 matching over 8 bases. The junction had 6 bases not matched to a gene; V was cut back by 5 bases and J by 6 bases. The CDR3 totals 14 residues. CDR1 is WSHSY and CDR2 is SAAADI in the germline V gene. The CDR3 coding sequence is TGCGCCAGCAGTCAGGGGGCCTCCGGTCAGCCCCAGCATTTT. As protein: CASSQGASGQPQHF.

The rearrangement links TRBV30 to TRBJ2-7, with 7 bases fitting TRBD1. This CDR3 contains 11 residues. The V gene end was trimmed by 8 bases and the J gene end by 3 bases; junction bases not matched to a gene: 4. The germline V gene encodes CDR1 GTSNPN and CDR2 SVGIG (reference sequence). DNA for the CDR3: TGTGCCACTCGGACAGGCTACGAGCAGTACTTC. Translated, it gives CATRTGYEQYF.

The V and J genes are TRBV19 and TRBJ2-7; 8 bases match TRBD2. The CDR3 extends over 15 amino acids. In germline, CDR1 is LNHDA, CDR2 SQIVND (reference sequence). V shed 4 bases, J shed 5 bases, and the junction held 10 bases outside the gene matches. The CDR3 spells CASSTIGRGVHEQYF. CDR3 coding DNA: TGTGCCAGTAGTACGATCGGGCGGGGGGTCCACGAGCAGTACTTC.

About this clone: At the DNA level, this CDR3 is encoded by other sequences in the same sample as well. V is TRBV30 and J is TRBJ1-5; D ambiguous. The CDR3 has 15 residues. Trimming cost V 0 bases and J 0 bases, with 9 bases left between them. Per germline, CDR1 GTSNPN and CDR2 SVGIG (reference sequence). The CDR3, as DNA: TGTGCCTGGAGTGTAGGGCAGTATAGCAATCAGCCCCAGCATTTT. As protein: CAWSVGQYSNQPQHF.

For the CDR3, the DNA is TGTGCCAGCAGTTTTCTAACTAACTATGGCTACACCTTC. Translating gives CASSFLTNYGYTF. The chain carries TRBV27 and TRBJ1-2, with D unclear. The V gene lost 3 bases and the J gene lost 0 bases, with 5 bases spanning the gap. CDR1 and CDR2 from the germline V gene are MNHEY and SMNVEV (reference sequence). The CDR3 is 13 amino acids.

The chain uses TRBV30 and TRBJ1-6, with a weak D call TRBD1 (5 bases). The CDR3 consists of 15 residues. Germline-derived CDR1 and CDR2 are GTSNPN and SVGIG (reference sequence). Trimming took off 2 bases at V and 7 bases at J, with 15 bases between the two ends. The CDR3 here is CAWSRGLGGNSPLHF. The DNA for the CDR3 is TGTGCCTGGAGTCGGGGACTCGGAGGGAATTCACCCCTCCACTTT.

This sequence joins TRBV6-2 or TRBV6-3 and TRBJ2-4; possible D gene TRBD1, 6 bases. CDR3 size: 15 residues. Germline assignment: CDR1 MNHEY and CDR2 SVGEGT. V gave up 1 base and J gave up 6 bases, with 13 bases separating them. The CDR3 DNA reads as TGTGCCAGCAGTTACTACAGGGTCGAGGGAAACATTCAGTACTTC. Translation gives CASSYYRVEGNIQYF.

The V and J genes are TRBV7-2 and TRBJ2-1; 7 positions agree with TRBD2. CDR1 SGHTA and CDR2 FQGNSA come from the germline V gene. V dropped 5 bases and J dropped 2; count of bases not matched to a gene: 12. The CDR3 length is 17 residues. CDR3 in DNA: TGTGCCAGCAGCCTGCCAACCAGCGGGATCCCCTACAATGAGCAGTTCTTC. Encoded protein: CASSLPTSGIPYNEQFF.

In this sample, this clone turned up a few times. The chain joins TRBV6-2 or TRBV6-3 to TRBJ1-5, with D possibly being TRBD1 (5 bases). Germline loops: CDR1 MNHEY, CDR2 SVGEGT. The CDR3 is made up of 17 amino acids. Trimming took off 6 bases at V and 3 bases at J, with 21 bases between the two ends. CDR3 protein: CASSPQRQGPYNQPQHF. The CDR3 DNA is TGTGCCAGCAGCCCCCAACGGCAGGGCCCCTACAATCAGCCCCAGCATTTT.

The chain employs TRBV5-1 and TRBJ2-1; D unresolved. The V gene's germline CDR1 is SGHRS and CDR2 YFSETQ. V shed 0 bases and J shed 7 bases, with 5 bases lying between them. This CDR3 contains 12 residues. The CDR3 sequence: CASSLEGNEQFF. CDR3 nucleotides: TGCGCCAGCAGCTTGGAGGGAAATGAGCAGTTCTTC.

V usage is TRBV6-5 and J usage is TRBJ2-5, with D uncertain. CDR3 size: 11 residues. Germline CDR1 reads MNHEY; CDR2 reads SVGAGI. Deletions cut 8 bases from V and 7 bases from J, with 11 bases between. The CDR3 nucleotides read TGTGCCAGCGGTACCTCATGGACCCAGTACTTC. Its translation is CASGTSWTQYF.

The chain's CDR3 is CASSVDSKETQYF. CDR3 sequence (DNA): TGTGCCAGCAGTGTCGACAGCAAAGAGACCCAGTACTTC. The V gene is TRBV6-4, the J gene TRBJ2-5; tentatively, D is TRBD1 (5 bases). Trimming removed 4 bases at V and 3 bases at J, with 9 bases between. This CDR3 is 13 amino acids long. Germline V gene sequence: CDR1 MRHNA, CDR2 SNTAGT.

This clone was counted a single time. The chain has TRBV6-2 or TRBV6-3 and TRBJ1-5; D uncertain. The CDR3 extends over 19 amino acids. V gave up 2 bases and J gave up 2 bases, with 22 bases separating them. Germline values: CDR1 MNHEY, CDR2 SVGEGT. CDR3 sequence (DNA): TGTGCCAGCAGTTACCCTGCCGGACGTGCTGTCCGCGGCAATCAGCCCCAGCATTTT. Translating it yields CASSYPAGRAVRGNQPQHF.

Regarding this clone: The same CDR3 is also encoded by other DNA sequences in this sample. This chain connects TRBV7-2 to TRBJ2-3; the D is unclear. The CDR3 has 12 amino acids. The germline V gene has CDR1 SGHTA and CDR2 FQGNSA. The V end lost 5 bases, the J end lost 0 bases, and 3 bases lay between the germline ends. CDR3 sequence reads: CASSTSTDTQYF. In DNA, the CDR3 is TGTGCCAGCAGCACCAGCACAGATACGCAGTATTTT. The full variable domain, with the rest looked up from reference TRBV7-2 and TRBJ2-3, is GAGVSQSPSNKVTEKGKDVELRCDPISGHTALYWYRQSLGQGLEFLIYFQGNSAPDKSGLPSDRFSAERTGGSVSTLTIQRTQQEDSAVYLCASSTSTDTQYFGPGTRLTVL.

The genes are TRBV12-1 and TRBJ1-2; TRBD1 reflects the table's D call only, with no check against the DNA. TRBV12-1 is deemed a pseudogene. This CDR3 has 15 amino acids. CDR3 coding DNA: TGTGCCAGCGTTAAACTTAGGGGCCCTGCACGAGGCTACACCTTC. It translates to CASVKLRGPARGYTF.

V gene TRBV10-3 combines with J gene TRBJ2-1; D unclear. V was pared by 4 bases and J by 2 bases, with 12 bases between. Germline CDR1 ENHRY, CDR2 SYGVKD. CDR3 length: 15 residues. The CDR3 loop is CAISGLVGAYNEQFF. CDR3 coding DNA: TGTGCCATCAGTGGTCTAGTTGGAGCCTACAATGAGCAGTTCTTC.